What follows describes a single T cell receptor beta chain. The antigen remains unidentified. These data belong to a study of long-term antiretroviral therapy in people with HIV. Study-level findings and limits: Patients on ART gained diversity, which nonetheless stayed below transplant donor controls.

Treatment for all HIV-infected participants took place in the United States. At the survey level, the v3.0 immunoSEQ assay was run. The method was immunoSEQ multiplex PCR; TCRdb's version includes in-frame clones alone and lacks a portion of them. Seen here are over 8,500 clones, 84% observed once, and the top ten hold 20% to 25%. Germline V CDR1 and CDR2: MNHEY, SVGAGI. The CDR3 loop spans 14 amino acids. Trimming removed 6 bases at V and 2 bases at J, with 13 bases between. The source of this sequence is a man over 45 with HIV. V is TRBV6-5 and J is TRBJ1-1; D is ambiguous. This specimen was unsorted PBMCs, taken roughly 7 years after starting antiretroviral therapy. Written as DNA, the CDR3 is TGTGCCAGCAGCTCCCTTTCCTTTAACACTGAAGCTTTCTTT. This codes for CASSSLSFNTEAFF.